This T cell receptor beta chain was captured in a study of T cells expressing NK-cell markers. Study background: Among eight sequenced donors, seven carried HCMV seropositivity while one was seronegative.

TCR beta cDNA was made by 5'RACE template switching with UMIs. TCRdb reworked the 5' RACE reads into one entry per CDR3 protein, no DNA. Listed are almost 450,000 distinct CDR3 sequences; about 7.1% falls within the top ten. The V gene's germline CDR1 is SGDLS and CDR2 YYNGEE. The length of the CDR3 is 15 residues. This sequence originates from a woman aged 18-69 years in good health. J is TRBJ2-5 and V is TRBV9; TCRdb's D gene call, TRBD1, goes unchecked for lack of DNA. The sample was blood T cells: a sorted CD56 or NKG2C T cell subset, CD4+ or CD8+ T cells, or bulk PBMC T cells (not recorded which). Here the CDR3 reads CASSVADREVETQYF.